Listed below are T cell receptor beta chains from one sample, sequenced in a study of T cells in Graves' hyperthyroidism and ophthalmopathy. TCRdb ran MiXCR on the multiplex PCR reads and lists one entry per CDR3 protein. The data show approximately 430,000 distinct CDR3 sequences, with 14% to 15% seen just once and over 10% held by the top ten. Sequencing input: blood. These TCRs come from a man aged 18 to 29 with Graves' ophthalmopathy. Each CDR3 is given with its conserved first and last residue. D genes are given only for firm matches. A clone size is listed for some rows: how often the clone was seen (once, few, many), or a class if it is expanded.

d_call	clone_size	v_call	j_call	cdr3_aa	cdr3_nt
.	.	TRBV18	TRBJ1-3	CASSPQNTRGPTIYF	TGTGCCAGCTCACCTCAGAATACTCGCGGACCCACCATATATTTT
TRBD2	many	TRBV20-1	TRBJ2-1	CSARDQTGGGLATNEQFF	TGCAGTGCTAGAGATCAAACGGGTGGGGGACTAGCGACAAATGAGCAGTTCTTC
.	many	TRBV7-2	TRBJ1-2	CASRQQTGSNYGYTF	TGTGCCAGCAGACAGCAAACAGGGTCCAACTATGGCTACACCTTC
.	many	TRBV11-2	TRBJ1-5	CASSFDGVYSNQPQHF	TGTGCCAGCAGCTTTGATGGGGTCTATAGCAATCAGCCCCAGCATTTT
.	.	TRBV5-1	TRBJ2-4	CASSLEGVTKNIQYF	TGCGCCAGCAGCTTGGAGGGGGTCACCAAAAACATTCAGTACTTC
.	few	TRBV7-9	TRBJ1-1	CASTLGDIVNTEAFF	TGTGCCAGCACCCTGGGGGACATCGTGAACACTGAAGCTTTCTTT
.	once	TRBV12-5	TRBJ1-1	CASGLVGLGRYTEAFF	TGTGCTAGTGGTTTGGTGGGGCTGGGGAGGTACACTGAAGCTTTCTTT
.	many	TRBV7-9	TRBJ2-5	CASSLGWRTGGQETQYF	TGTGCCAGCAGCTTAGGCTGGAGAACAGGCGGCCAAGAGACCCAGTACTTC
TRBD1	many	TRBV28	TRBJ1-1	CASSFYGQGQAFF	TGTGCCAGCAGTTTTTACGGACAGGGCCAAGCTTTCTTT
TRBD1	many	TRBV7-9	TRBJ2-7	CASSSGTGRVSEQYF	TGTGCCAGCAGCTCGGGGACAGGGAGGGTTTCCGAGCAGTACTTC
.	many	TRBV6-2/TRBV6-3	TRBJ1-5	CASSQGQHTINQPQHF	TGTGCCAGCAGTCAAGGACAGCATACCATCAATCAGCCCCAGCATTTT
.	.	TRBV9	TRBJ2-2	CASSVAWASPGELFF	TGTGCCAGCAGCGTAGCCTGGGCCTCTCCCGGGGAGCTGTTTTTT
.	once	TRBV11-1	TRBJ1-2	CASSSAGLGYGYTF	TGTGCCAGCAGCTCGGCAGGCCTAGGGTATGGCTACACCTTC
.	many	TRBV13	TRBJ2-6	CASSLDSSGANVLTF	TGTGCCAGCAGCTTAGATTCCTCTGGGGCCAACGTCCTGACTTTC
.	many	TRBV6-5	TRBJ1-5	CASSYPGDNQPQHF	TGTGCCAGCAGTTACCCCGGGGACAATCAGCCCCAGCATTTT
TRBD1	.	TRBV29-1	TRBJ1-6	CFKGAGRGPENSPLHF	TGCTTTAAGGGGGCAGGGAGGGGTCCGGAGAATTCACCCCTCCACTTT
TRBD1	many	TRBV29-1	TRBJ1-1	CSVTPGQGAGRNTEAFF	TGCAGCGTTACCCCGGGACAGGGGGCAGGTAGGAACACTGAAGCTTTCTTT
.	many	TRBV19	TRBJ2-7	CASSRRRGYEQYF	TGTGCCAGTAGTCGGAGGAGGGGCTACGAGCAGTACTTC
TRBD1	.	TRBV7-9	TRBJ2-1	CASSTRQGFVEQFF	TGTGCCAGCAGCACTCGACAGGGTTTCGTCGAGCAGTTCTTC
TRBD1	many	TRBV28	TRBJ2-7	CASSLWTGSSYEQYF	TGTGCCAGCAGCCTCTGGACAGGGAGCTCCTACGAGCAGTACTTC
.	many	TRBV12-3/TRBV12-4	TRBJ2-5	CASSLLQGVGETQYF	TGTGCCAGCAGTTTACTCCAGGGCGTGGGGGAGACCCAGTACTTC
TRBD2	many	TRBV5-1	TRBJ2-1	CASSLGLALREQFF	TGCGCCAGCAGCTTGGGACTAGCCCTACGTGAGCAGTTCTTC
.	few	TRBV12-3/TRBV12-4	TRBJ2-5	CASSFRQGRETQYF	TGTGCCAGCAGTTTCCGCCAGGGTCGGGAGACCCAGTACTTC
TRBD1	many	TRBV5-1	TRBJ2-4	CASSIGTGENIQYF	TGCGCCAGCAGCATCGGGACAGGGGAAAACATTCAGTACTTC
.	.	TRBV19	TRBJ1-3	CASEPTDSGNTIYF	TGTGCCTCGGAACCGACGGACTCTGGAAACACCATATATTTT
TRBD1	.	TRBV29-1	TRBJ1-1	CSGYRGGNTEAFF	TGCAGCGGCTACAGGGGAGGGAACACTGAAGCTTTCTTT
.	many	TRBV7-8	TRBJ2-5	CASSLSGDRETQYF	TGTGCCAGCAGCTTATCTGGAGACCGGGAGACCCAGTACTTC
.	many	TRBV6-5	TRBJ2-7	CASSYFYEQYF	TGTGCCAGCAGTTACTTTTACGAGCAGTACTTC
.	many	TRBV18	TRBJ1-5	CASSPDGGNQPQHF	TGTGCCAGCTCACCCGATGGGGGCAATCAGCCCCAGCATTTT
.	many	TRBV20-1	TRBJ2-3	CSARETSVGDTQYF	TGCAGTGCTAGAGAGACGTCGGTGGGAGATACGCAGTATTTT
.	many	TRBV24-1	TRBJ1-4	CATSDYRKRNEKLFF	TGTGCCACCAGTGATTACAGGAAAAGGAATGAAAAACTGTTTTTT
.	.	TRBV12-3/TRBV12-4	TRBJ1-1	CASSPQGVRTEAFF	TGTGCCAGCAGTCCTCAGGGAGTTCGCACTGAAGCTTTCTTT
TRBD1	.	TRBV6-2/TRBV6-3	TRBJ2-3	CASSAGTGSDTQYF	TGTGCCAGCAGTGCCGGGACAGGGTCAGATACGCAGTATTTT
TRBD1	.	TRBV7-9	TRBJ2-6	CASSTGTARSGANVLTF	TGTGCCAGCAGCACCGGGACAGCGCGATCTGGGGCCAACGTCCTGACTTTC
.	many	TRBV5-1	TRBJ2-1	CASSSRVWGAMNEQFF	TGCGCCAGCAGCTCCAGGGTTTGGGGGGCCATGAATGAGCAGTTCTTC
.	few	TRBV27	TRBJ2-1	CASSRLDSSDNEQFF	TGTGCCAGCAGTCGCCTGGACAGCTCCGACAATGAGCAGTTCTTC
.	.	TRBV10-2	TRBJ1-2	CASSEEHFYGYTF	TGCGCCAGCAGTGAGGAACACTTCTATGGCTACACCTTC
TRBD1	many	TRBV20-1	TRBJ1-2	CSARRTGLKYNYGYTF	TGCAGTGCTAGAAGGACAGGGCTCAAGTATAACTATGGCTACACCTTC
.	.	TRBV6-4	TRBJ1-1	CASSDGGATEAFF	TGTGCCAGCAGTGATGGCGGGGCCACTGAAGCTTTCTTT
.	few	TRBV7-6	TRBJ2-3	CASSLRGPQGASTDTQYF	TGTGCCAGCAGCTTAAGGGGCCCCCAGGGAGCCAGCACAGATACGCAGTATTTT
.	.	TRBV4-1	TRBJ2-1	CASSRGTDNEQFF	TGCGCCAGCAGCCGCGGGACAGACAATGAGCAGTTCTTC
TRBD1	many	TRBV6-6	TRBJ1-1	CASSYPRTGRNTEAFF	TGTGCCAGCAGTTACCCTAGGACAGGTAGGAACACTGAAGCTTTCTTT
TRBD1	many	TRBV11-2	TRBJ2-7	CASSRTGSYYEQYF	TGTGCCAGCAGCAGGACAGGGAGTTACTACGAGCAGTACTTC
.	many	TRBV7-6	TRBJ2-1	CASSLRTATYNEQFF	TGTGCCAGCAGCCTCCGGACTGCCACCTACAATGAGCAGTTCTTC
TRBD1	.	TRBV24-1	TRBJ1-4	CATGGTENEKLFF	TGTGCCACCGGCGGGACAGAGAATGAAAAACTGTTTTTT
TRBD2	many	TRBV30	TRBJ2-3	CAWGGGSTDTQYF	TGTGCCTGGGGCGGGGGTAGCACAGATACGCAGTATTTT
.	many	TRBV7-9	TRBJ2-7	CASSLHRVSYEQYF	TGTGCCAGCAGCCTACACAGGGTTTCCTACGAGCAGTACTTC
.	.	TRBV4-1	TRBJ2-7	CASSPQEKGQPYEQYF	TGCGCCAGCAGCCCCCAAGAGAAAGGACAGCCCTACGAGCAGTACTTC